Each of the 2 T cell receptor beta chains below was sequenced from the same sample in a study of cytomegalovirus exposure and HLA in healthy donors. PCR involved 60 Vbeta and 13 Jbeta primers. This table comes from immunoSEQ multiplex PCR, and its TCRdb copy is limited to in-frame clones, with some not included. The sample records 200,000 to 250,000 clones, about 85% being singletons. The specimen was PBMCs. These receptors were obtained from a human donor in good health.

The CDR3 DNA reads as TGTGCCAGCAGCTCAACAGGGGGCAACTACGAGCAGTACTTC. Translation gives CASSSTGGNYEQYF. The V gene is TRBV5-5, the J gene TRBJ2-7; 9 bases fit TRBD1. The CDR3 sequence is 14 residues long. Germline V gene data show CDR1 as SGHKS and CDR2 as YYEKEE (reference sequence). The ends lost 3 bases at V and 3 bases at J; junction bases unmatched: 4.

This clone was seen only a few times. This rearrangement joins TRBV6-1 to TRBJ1-2; 7 nucleotides line up with TRBD1. This CDR3 contains 15 residues. Germline CDR1 reads MNHNS; CDR2 reads SASEGT. J was trimmed by 4 bases and V by 0 bases; bases with no gene match: 5. CDR3 sequence reads: CASSEAHRGLYGYTF. The CDR3 DNA is TGTGCCAGCAGTGAAGCGCACAGGGGCCTCTATGGCTACACCTTC.